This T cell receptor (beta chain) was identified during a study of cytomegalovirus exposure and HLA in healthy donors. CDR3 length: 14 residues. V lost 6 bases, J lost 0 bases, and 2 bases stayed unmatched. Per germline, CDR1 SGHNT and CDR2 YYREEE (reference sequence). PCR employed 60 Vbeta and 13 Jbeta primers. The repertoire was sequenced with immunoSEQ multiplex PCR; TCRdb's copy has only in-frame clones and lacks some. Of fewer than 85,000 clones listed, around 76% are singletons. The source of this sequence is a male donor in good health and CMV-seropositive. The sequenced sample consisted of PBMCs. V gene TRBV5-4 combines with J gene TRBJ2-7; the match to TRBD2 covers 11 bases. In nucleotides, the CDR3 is TGTGCCAGCACCCTAGCGGGGGGCTCCTACGAGCAGTACTTC. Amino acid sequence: CASTLAGGSYEQYF.